This TCR beta chain appears in the sequencing data of a study of blood T cell repertoires in COVID-19. About the research overall: The study drew acute and convalescent COVID-19 samples from the United States, Italy and Spain.

V was pared by 1 base and J by 7 bases, with 7 bases of the junction left unmatched. The CDR3 totals 15 residues. Germline V CDR1 and CDR2: SGHAT, FQNNGV. Methods used by the authors: Amplification from reference gene primers served as the basis for estimated nucleated cell counts. Using immunoSEQ multiplex PCR, the repertoire was profiled, and TCRdb retains in-frame clones only, with some absent. The V and J calls and clone size come from that table; D and trimming were worked out from the DNA. Here the sample spans about 250,000 clones, over 75% being singletons. The rearrangement links TRBV11-2 to TRBJ2-7; 10 bases match TRBD2. Material for sequencing was PBMCs or T cells enriched from blood (not recorded which). This receptor was identified in a woman between 45 and 65 years old with acute COVID-19. The CDR3 sequence is CASSLGLAGVLEQYF. The CDR3 DNA follows: TGTGCCAGCAGCTTAGGACTAGCGGGTGTATTGGAGCAGTACTTC.